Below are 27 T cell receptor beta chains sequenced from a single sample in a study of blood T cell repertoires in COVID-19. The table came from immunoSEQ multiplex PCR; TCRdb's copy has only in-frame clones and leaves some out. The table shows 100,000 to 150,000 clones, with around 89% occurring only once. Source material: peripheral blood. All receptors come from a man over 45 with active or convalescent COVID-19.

This CDR3 reads CASSPGQVENEKLFF. The CDR3, as DNA: TGTGCCAGCAGCCCGGGACAGGTGGAAAATGAAAAACTGTTTTTT. The chain employs TRBV11-1 and TRBJ1-4; the match to TRBD1 covers 8 bases. CDR1 is SGHAT and CDR2 is FQDESV in the germline V gene (reference sequence). This CDR3 is built from 15 residues. J lost 5 bases, V lost 5 bases, and 7 bases had no gene match.

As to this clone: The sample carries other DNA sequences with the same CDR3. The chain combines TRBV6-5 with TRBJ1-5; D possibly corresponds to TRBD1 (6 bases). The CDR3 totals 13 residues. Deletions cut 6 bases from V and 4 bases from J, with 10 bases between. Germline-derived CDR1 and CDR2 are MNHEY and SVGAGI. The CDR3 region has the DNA TGTGCCAGCAGACCCGACAGGAATCAGCCCCAGCATTTT. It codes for CASRPDRNQPQHF.

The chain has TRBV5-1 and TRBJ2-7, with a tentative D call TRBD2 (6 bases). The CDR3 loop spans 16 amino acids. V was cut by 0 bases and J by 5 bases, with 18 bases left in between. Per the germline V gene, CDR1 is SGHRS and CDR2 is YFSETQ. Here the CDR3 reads CASSLEGGTSGNEQYF. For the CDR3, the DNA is TGCGCCAGCAGCTTGGAGGGAGGTACCTCGGGGAACGAGCAGTACTTC. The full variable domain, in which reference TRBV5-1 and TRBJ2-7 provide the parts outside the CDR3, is KAGVTQTPRYLIKTRGQQVTLSCSPISGHRSVSWYQQTPGQGLQFLFEYFSETQRNKGNFPGRFSGRQFSNSRSEMNVSTLELGDSALYLCASSLEGGTSGNEQYFGPGTRLTVT.

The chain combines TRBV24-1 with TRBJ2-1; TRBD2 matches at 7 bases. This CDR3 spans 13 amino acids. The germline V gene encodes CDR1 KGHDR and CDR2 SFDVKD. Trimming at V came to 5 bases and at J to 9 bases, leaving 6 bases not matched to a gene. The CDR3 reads CATSGAAGTEQFF. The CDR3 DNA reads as TGTGCCACCAGTGGGGCAGCGGGGACTGAGCAGTTCTTC.

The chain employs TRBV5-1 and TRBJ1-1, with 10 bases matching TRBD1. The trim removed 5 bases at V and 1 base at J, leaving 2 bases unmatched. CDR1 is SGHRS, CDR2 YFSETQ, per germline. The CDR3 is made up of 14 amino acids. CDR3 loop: CASRRDRGNTEAFF. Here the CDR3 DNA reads TGCGCCAGCAGGAGGGACAGGGGGAACACTGAAGCTTTCTTT. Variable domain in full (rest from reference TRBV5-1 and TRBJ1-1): KAGVTQTPRYLIKTRGQQVTLSCSPISGHRSVSWYQQTPGQGLQFLFEYFSETQRNKGNFPGRFSGRQFSNSRSEMNVSTLELGDSALYLCASRRDRGNTEAFFGQGTRLTVV.

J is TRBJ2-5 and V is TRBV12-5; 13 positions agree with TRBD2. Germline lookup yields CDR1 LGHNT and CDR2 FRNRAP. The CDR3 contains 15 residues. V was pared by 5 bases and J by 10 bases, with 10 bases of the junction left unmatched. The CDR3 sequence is CASGITTGLAGVQYF. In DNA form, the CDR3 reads TGTGCTAGTGGTATTACCACTGGACTAGCGGGGGTCCAGTACTTC. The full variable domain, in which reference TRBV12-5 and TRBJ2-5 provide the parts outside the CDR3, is DARVTQTPRHKVTEMGQEVTMRCQPILGHNTVFWYRQTMMQGLELLAYFRNRAPLDDSGMPKDRFSAEMPDATLATLKIQPSEPRDSAVYFCASGITTGLAGVQYFGPGTRLLVL.

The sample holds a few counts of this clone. CDR3 amino acids: CASSQEWTGGYGYTF. The DNA for the CDR3 is TGCGCCAGCAGCCAGGAATGGACAGGGGGCTATGGCTACACCTTC. The chain joins TRBV4-3 to TRBJ1-2, with TRBD1 matching 10 bases. This CDR3 comprises 15 residues. The J segment lost 4 bases and the V segment lost 3 bases, leaving 5 bases of the junction unmatched. In germline, CDR1 is LGHNA, CDR2 YSLEER.

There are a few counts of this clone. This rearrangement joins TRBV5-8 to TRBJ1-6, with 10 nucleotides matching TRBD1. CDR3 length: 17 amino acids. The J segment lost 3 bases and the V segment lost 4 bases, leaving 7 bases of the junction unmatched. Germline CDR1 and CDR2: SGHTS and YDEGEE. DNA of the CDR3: TGTGCCAGCAGCCCCGGACAGGGGGTAGTCTATAATTCACCCCTCCACTTT. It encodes CASSPGQGVVYNSPLHF.

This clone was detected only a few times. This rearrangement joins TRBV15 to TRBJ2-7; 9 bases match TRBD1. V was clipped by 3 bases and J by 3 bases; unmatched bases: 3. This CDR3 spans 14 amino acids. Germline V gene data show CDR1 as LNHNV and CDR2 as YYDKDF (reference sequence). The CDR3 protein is CATSSNRGLYEQYF. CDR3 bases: TGTGCCACCAGCAGTAACAGGGGGCTCTACGAGCAGTACTTC.

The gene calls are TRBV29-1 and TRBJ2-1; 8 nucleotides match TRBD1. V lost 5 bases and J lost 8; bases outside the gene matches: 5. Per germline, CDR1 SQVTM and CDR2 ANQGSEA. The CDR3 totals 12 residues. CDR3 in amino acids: CSVRQGADEQFF. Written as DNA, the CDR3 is TGCAGCGTTCGGCAGGGGGCCGATGAGCAGTTCTTC.

Here the CDR3 reads CASSSFNRYNEQFF. CDR3 DNA: TGTGCCAGCAGCTCCTTCAACAGGTACAATGAGCAGTTCTTC. V usage is TRBV7-6 and J usage is TRBJ2-1; possibly TRBD1 for D (5 bases). Deletions cut 4 bases from V and 4 bases from J, with 11 bases between. CDR1 is SGHVS, CDR2 FNYEAQ, per germline. The CDR3 extends over 14 amino acids.

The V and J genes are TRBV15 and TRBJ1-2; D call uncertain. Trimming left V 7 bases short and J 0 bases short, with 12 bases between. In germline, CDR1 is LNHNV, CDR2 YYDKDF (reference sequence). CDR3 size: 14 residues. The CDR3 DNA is TGTGCCACCAATCCGACGGAGACTAACTATGGCTACACCTTC. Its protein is CATNPTETNYGYTF.

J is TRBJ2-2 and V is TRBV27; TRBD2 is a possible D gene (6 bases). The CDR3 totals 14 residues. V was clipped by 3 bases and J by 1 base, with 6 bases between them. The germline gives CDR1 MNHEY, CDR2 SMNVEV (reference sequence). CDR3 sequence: CASSFGGNTGELFF. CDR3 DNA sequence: TGTGCCAGCAGTTTCGGGGGGAACACCGGGGAGCTGTTTTTT.

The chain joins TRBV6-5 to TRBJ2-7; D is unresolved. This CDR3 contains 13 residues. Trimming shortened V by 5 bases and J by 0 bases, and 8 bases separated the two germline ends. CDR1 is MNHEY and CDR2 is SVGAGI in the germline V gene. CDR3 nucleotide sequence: TGTGCCAGCAGTCTGGCGGACTCCTACGAGCAGTACTTC. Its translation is CASSLADSYEQYF.

CDR3 in amino acids: CATRVDRPQHF. The CDR3 bases are TGTGCCACCCGGGTCGACAGGCCCCAGCATTTT. J is TRBJ1-5 and V is TRBV27, with D possibly matching TRBD1 (5 bases). With 10 bases removed from V and 9 bases from J, the gap between germline ends came to 13 bases. CDR1 and CDR2 from the germline V gene are MNHEY and SMNVEV (reference sequence). The CDR3 is 11 amino acids.

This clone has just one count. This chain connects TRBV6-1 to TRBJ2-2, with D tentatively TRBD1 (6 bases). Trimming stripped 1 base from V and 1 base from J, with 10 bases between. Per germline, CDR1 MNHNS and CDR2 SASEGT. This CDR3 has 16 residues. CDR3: CASSEGWGQNTGELFF. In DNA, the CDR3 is TGTGCCAGCAGTGAAGGATGGGGGCAGAACACCGGGGAGCTGTTTTTT.

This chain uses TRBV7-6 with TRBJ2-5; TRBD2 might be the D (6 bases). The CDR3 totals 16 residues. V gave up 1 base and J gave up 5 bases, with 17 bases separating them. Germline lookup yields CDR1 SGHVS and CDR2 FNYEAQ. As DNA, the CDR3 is TGTGCCAGCAGCTTAGGAGGTTGGGGGGACGGGGAGACCCAGTACTTC. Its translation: CASSLGGWGDGETQYF.

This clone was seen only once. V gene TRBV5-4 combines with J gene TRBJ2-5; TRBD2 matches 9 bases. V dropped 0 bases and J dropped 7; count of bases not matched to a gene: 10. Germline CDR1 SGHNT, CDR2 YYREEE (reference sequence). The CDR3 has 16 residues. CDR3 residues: CASSLGTSEGLATQYF. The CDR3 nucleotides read TGTGCCAGCAGCTTGGGGACTAGCGAGGGGCTGGCGACCCAGTACTTC.

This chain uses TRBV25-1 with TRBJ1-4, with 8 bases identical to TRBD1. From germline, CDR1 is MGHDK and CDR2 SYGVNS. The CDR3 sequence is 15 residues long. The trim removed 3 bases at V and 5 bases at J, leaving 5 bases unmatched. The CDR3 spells CASSDQTGENEKLFF. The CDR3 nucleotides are TGTGCCAGCAGTGACCAGACAGGGGAAAATGAAAAACTGTTTTTT.

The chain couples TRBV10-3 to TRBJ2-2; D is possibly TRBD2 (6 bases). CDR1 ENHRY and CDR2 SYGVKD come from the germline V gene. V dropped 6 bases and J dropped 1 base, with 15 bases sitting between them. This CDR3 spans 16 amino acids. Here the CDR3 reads CAISARGGENTGELFF. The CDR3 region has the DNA TGTGCCATCAGCGCCCGCGGCGGGGAGAACACCGGGGAGCTGTTTTTT.

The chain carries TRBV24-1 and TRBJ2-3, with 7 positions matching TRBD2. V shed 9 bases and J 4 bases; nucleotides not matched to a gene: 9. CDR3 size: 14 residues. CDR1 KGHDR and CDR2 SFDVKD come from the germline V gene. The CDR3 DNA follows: TGTGCCACCGCGGCGACGGGGGGTCCAGATACGCAGTATTTT. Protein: CATAATGGPDTQYF.

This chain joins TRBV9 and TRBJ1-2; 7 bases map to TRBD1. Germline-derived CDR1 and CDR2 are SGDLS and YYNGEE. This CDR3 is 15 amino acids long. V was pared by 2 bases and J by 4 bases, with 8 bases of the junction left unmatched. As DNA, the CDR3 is TGTGCCAGCAGCGTTTACGACAGGGTCGGCTATGGCTACACCTTC. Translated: CASSVYDRVGYGYTF.

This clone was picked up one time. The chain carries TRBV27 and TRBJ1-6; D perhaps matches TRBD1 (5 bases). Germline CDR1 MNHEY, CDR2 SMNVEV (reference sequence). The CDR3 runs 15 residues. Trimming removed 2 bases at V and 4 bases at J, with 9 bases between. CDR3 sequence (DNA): TGTGCCAGCAGTTTACGGCAGGGTTATAATTCACCCCTCCACTTT. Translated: CASSLRQGYNSPLHF.

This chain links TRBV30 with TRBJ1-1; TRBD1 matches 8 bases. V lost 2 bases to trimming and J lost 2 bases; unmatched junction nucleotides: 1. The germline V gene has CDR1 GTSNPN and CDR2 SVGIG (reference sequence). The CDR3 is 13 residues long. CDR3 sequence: CAWSQGANTEAFF. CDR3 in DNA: TGTGCCTGGAGTCAGGGGGCAAACACTGAAGCTTTCTTT. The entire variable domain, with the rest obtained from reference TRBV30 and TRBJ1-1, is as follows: SQTIHQWPATLVQPVGSPLSLECTVEGTSNPNLYWYRQAAGRGLQLLFYSVGIGQISSEVPQNLSASRPQDRQFILSSKKLLLSDSGFYLCAWSQGANTEAFFGQGTRLTVV.

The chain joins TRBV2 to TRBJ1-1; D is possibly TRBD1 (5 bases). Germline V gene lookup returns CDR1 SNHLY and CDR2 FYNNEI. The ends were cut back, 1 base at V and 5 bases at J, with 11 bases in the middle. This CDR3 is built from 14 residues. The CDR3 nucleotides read TGTGCCAGCAGTGAAGGAAGGGGTAGGACTGAAGCTTTCTTT. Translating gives CASSEGRGRTEAFF.

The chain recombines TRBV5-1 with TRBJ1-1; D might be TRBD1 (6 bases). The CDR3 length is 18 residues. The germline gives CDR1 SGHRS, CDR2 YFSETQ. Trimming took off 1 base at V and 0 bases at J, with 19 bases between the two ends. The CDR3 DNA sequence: TGCGCCAGCAGCTTGATGCCAGGGGCGTATTCGTTGAACACTGAAGCTTTCTTT. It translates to CASSLMPGAYSLNTEAFF.

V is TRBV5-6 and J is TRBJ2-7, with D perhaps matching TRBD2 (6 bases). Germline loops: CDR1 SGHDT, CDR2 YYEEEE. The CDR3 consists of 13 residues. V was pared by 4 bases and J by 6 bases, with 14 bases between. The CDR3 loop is CASSPWEEPEQYF. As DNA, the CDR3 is TGTGCCAGCAGCCCTTGGGAGGAACCCGAGCAGTACTTC.